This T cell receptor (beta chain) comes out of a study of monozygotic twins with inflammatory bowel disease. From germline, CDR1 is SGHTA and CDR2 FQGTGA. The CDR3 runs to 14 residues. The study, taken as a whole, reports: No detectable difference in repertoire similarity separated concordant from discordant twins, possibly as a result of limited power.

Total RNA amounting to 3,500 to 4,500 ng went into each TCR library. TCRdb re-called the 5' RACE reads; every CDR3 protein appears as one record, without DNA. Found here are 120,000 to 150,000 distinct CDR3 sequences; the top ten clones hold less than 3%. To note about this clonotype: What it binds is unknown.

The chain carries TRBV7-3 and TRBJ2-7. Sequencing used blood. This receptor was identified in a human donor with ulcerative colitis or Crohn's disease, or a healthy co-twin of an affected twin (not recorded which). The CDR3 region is CASSFTGTSYEQYF.